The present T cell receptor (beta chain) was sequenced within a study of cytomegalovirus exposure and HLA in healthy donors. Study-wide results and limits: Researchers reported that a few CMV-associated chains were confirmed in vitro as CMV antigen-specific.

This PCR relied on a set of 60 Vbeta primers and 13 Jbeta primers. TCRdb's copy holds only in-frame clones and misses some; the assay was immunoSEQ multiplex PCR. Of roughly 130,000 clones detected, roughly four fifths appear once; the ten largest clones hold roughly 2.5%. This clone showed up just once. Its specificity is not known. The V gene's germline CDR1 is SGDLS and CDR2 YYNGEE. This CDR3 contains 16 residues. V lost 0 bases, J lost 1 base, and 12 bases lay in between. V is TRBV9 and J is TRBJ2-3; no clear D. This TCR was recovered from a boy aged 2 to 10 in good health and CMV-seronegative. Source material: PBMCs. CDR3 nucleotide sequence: TGTGCCAGCAGCGTAGGTCAATCCGAGCGCACAGATACGCAGTATTTT. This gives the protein CASSVGQSERTDTQYF.